This T cell receptor (beta chain) was profiled in a study of CD8+ T cells in alopecia areata (dated by TCRdb to between 2018 and 2020). Study-level background: The treated patients, all with moderate-to-severe alopecia areata, were enrolled in an open-label pilot trial of oral tofacitinib given at 5 to 10 mg twice daily. In both human patients and the C3H/HeJ mouse model, the study applied high-throughput TCRbeta sequencing to look at T cell clonal expansion in alopecia areata. RNA came from the PAXgene miRNA kit for fixed scalp, the miRNeasy kit for PBMCs, and the RNeasy kit for mouse skin. Tofacitinib was given for 6 to 18 months, followed by 6 months of follow-up off drug to assess delayed response and recurrence. The SALT score, which quantifies the percentage of affected scalp surface area, was used to measure disease severity in treated patients. Human TCRbeta sequencing covered scalp tissue and sorted CD4+ and CD8+ peripheral blood T cells from patchy and totalis/universalis alopecia areata patients and healthy controls. Scalp clonality was compared across normal scalp (n=4), patchy alopecia areata scalp (n=8), and alopecia totalis/universalis scalp (n=8). TCRbeta CDR3 regions were amplified by immunoSEQ multiplex PCR with 35 Vbeta forward and 13 Jbeta reverse primers. Tofacitinib-treated patients had biopsies at baseline and at 4 and 24 weeks of treatment, with a later scalp biopsy in several patients.

According to the germline V gene (reference sequence), CDR1 reads GTSNPN and CDR2 reads SVGIG. The cysteine opens and the phenylalanine closes a CDR3 of 14 amino acids. Just the 42-base CDR3 DNA is kept, in frame starting at base 1. V loses 0 bases, J loses 6 bases, and the germline ends lie 9 bases apart. Notes on this clone: No antigen is known for it. Qualities for individual bases were not recorded, and no much larger clone is one base off.

The library was produced with the immunoSEQ multiplex PCR assay. RNA was extracted from all samples and reverse transcribed into cDNA, which served as template for TCR sequencing. First-strand cDNA was synthesized using SuperScript III with a 2:1 mix of oligo-dT and random hexamers. A synthetic immune receptor repertoire was used to assess amplification bias, and residual bias was removed computationally. Regarding the original processing steps: Raw reads were preprocessed to remove errors, and CDR3 was defined by IMGT conventions from the conserved cysteine to phenylalanine. Clonality was computed by normalizing Shannon entropy by log2 of the number of productive unique TCRs and subtracting the result from 1. CD4 or CD8 identity of scalp clones was inferred by cross-referencing scalp TCRbeta sequences with sorted blood CD4 and CD8 repertoires. Here the immuneACCESS table is served through TCRdb, limited to in-frame sequences with V and J called. Missing clones are a known gap in these copies; in checked studies unresolved V genes cover under half, and the rest lacks a known reason. V, J and clone size derive from that table, while D and trimming were established from the DNA sequence. This sample is represented by fewer than 110,000 clones; just under 60% of them were singletons. The ten largest clonotypes hold roughly 15% of the sample.

Per the publication, the treatment or condition label means: oral pan-JAK inhibitor, 5-10 mg twice daily. Peripheral blood and lesional scalp punch biopsies were obtained from patients with alopecia areata. PBMCs were separated by density centrifugation and stained for CD3, CD4 and CD8, after which CD4+ and CD8+ T cells were sorted on a FACSAria. What the research found in general, with its limitations: Shared TCR sequences between patients were less evident than in mice, which may be partly attributable to HLA diversity in the patient population. The treated cohort was small, with a single nonresponder, so links between baseline CD8+ expansion and response need larger studies. With tofacitinib, both scalp clonality and the number of expanded CD8+ clones among the top 100 scalp clones went down significantly. Many expanded lesional clones were found to persist in scalp and blood during tofacitinib treatment, and relapse after treatment cessation may be partly explained by this persistence. Unlike mouse skin, where gammadelta T cells dominate, normal human skin contains resident alphabeta T cells that get sequenced too, which complicates analysis of the scalp TCR repertoire. Lesional scalp, especially in alopecia totalis/universalis, showed higher clonality and more expanded CD8+ clones than normal scalp, suggesting antigenic drive.

The chain employs TRBV30 and TRBJ1-6; no D segment can be confidently identified. This sequence originates from a human donor with alopecia areata. The specimen comprised CD8+ T cells sorted from blood, sampled between weeks 55 and 70, from a patient treated with tofacitinib. At the DNA level, the sequence is TGTGCCTGGAGTGTATTAACGGGTAATTCACCCCTCCACTTT. This is translated as CAWSVLTGNSPLHF.